Described below is a single TCR beta chain sequence and its context. Its specificity is unknown. All gene names here are mouse names. The read is 4 residues too short to cover the CDR3 end, so that end is filled in from the germline J gene. Cells that came from pooled cutaneous lymph nodes were sorted using CD4, CD8alpha, NKG2D, NKG2ACE and other markers. Following RNA extraction, reverse transcription yielded cDNA that acted as the sequencing template. Profiling relied on immunoSEQ multiplex PCR, and the TCRdb table lists in-frame clones only, not all of them. The sample is made up of around 290,000 clones, none counted only once. V was trimmed by 0 bases and J by 3 bases, leaving 10 bases between them. CDR1 and CDR2 from the germline V gene are NNHNN and SYGAGS (reference sequence). The CDR3 has 15 residues. This record belongs to a study of CD8+ T cells in alopecia areata. Turning to the study itself: C3H/HeJ donors with spontaneous alopecia, about 6-12 months old, supplied skin grafts to approximately 7-11-week-old female C3H/HeJ mice.

Regarding the study as a whole: Normal scalp had lower clonality than lesional scalp, with alopecia totalis/universalis lesions showing this most strongly. TCR sharing was clearer in mice than between patients, perhaps partly owing to patient HLA diversity.

V is TRBV13-2 and J is TRBJ2-1; D is perhaps TRBD2 (5 bases). The material sequenced was CD4+ T cells sorted from a lymph node. The sequence was obtained from a C3H/HeJ mouse with alopecia areata. Strain haplotype (MHC): H2-k. The CDR3 spells CASGDVTGLYAEQFF. CDR3 DNA (partial): TGTGCCAGCGGTGATGTTACTGGCCTCTATGCT.